This T cell receptor beta chain is from a study of shared clonotypes between healthy human individuals. Positively selected for CCR7, the CD45RO-negative cells used as naive CD8 cells excluded terminally differentiated effector memory CD45RA+ cells. The length of the CDR3 is 10 residues. The data were produced by immunoSEQ multiplex PCR, yet TCRdb's version contains in-frame clones alone and is incomplete. The sample includes about 2 million clones, about 94% of them seen just once. Sequenced material: naive CD8+ T cells sorted from blood. The source of this sequence is a man in his late teens or twenties in good health. The gene calls are TRBV21-1 and TRBJ2-1. TRBV21-1 has pseudogene status. CDR3 nucleotides: TGTGCCAGCAGCCCCAAGTTCCCGTTCTTC. Amino acid sequence: CASSPKFPFF.